This TCR beta chain derives from a study of radiation and T cells in renal cell carcinoma. Trimming took 0 bases from V and 0 from J; bases not matched to a gene: 6. The CDR3 is 16 residues long. Germline CDR1 SGHKS, CDR2 YYEKEE (reference sequence). Produced via immunoSEQ multiplex PCR; TCRdb's table is partial and in-frame only. The sample includes around 95,000 clones, roughly 82% seen only once; the top ten take approximately 7.7%. The time point is: blood 4 weeks post-SBRT, at nephrectomy. Documented treatment: 15 Gy SBRT to primary tumor, nephrectomy 4 weeks later. Nephrectomy followed 15 Gy stereotactic body radiation by 4 weeks. Serial blood draws occurred at baseline and 2 and 4 weeks post-SBRT. Clear cell pathology was present in this patient's renal cell carcinoma.

V is TRBV5-5 and J is TRBJ2-7; 7 nucleotides line up with TRBD1. The receptor was derived from a man aged 60 to 69 with renal cell carcinoma. The sample consisted of blood, taken from a patient whose treatment included radiotherapy and nephrectomy. This CDR3 reads CASSLVWQGVSYEQYF. As DNA, the CDR3 is TGTGCCAGCAGCTTGGTGTGGCAGGGGGTCTCCTACGAGCAGTACTTC.